These 2 T cell receptor beta chains originate from one sample sequenced in a study of CD8+ T cells in alopecia areata. TCR sequencing used cDNA made by reverse transcription of extracted RNA. TCRdb keeps only in-frame clones here, not all; method: immunoSEQ multiplex PCR. The sample carries more than 150,000 clones, roughly 61% recorded once. Treatment reported: oral pan-JAK inhibitor, 5-10 mg twice daily. This sample comprised CD8+ T cells sorted from blood, obtained at week 24, from a patient treated with tofacitinib. The receptors stem from a human donor with alopecia areata.

CDR3 DNA sequence: TGTGCCACTCAGGGATCTAACTATGGCTACACCTTC. The encoded protein is CATQGSNYGYTF. The chain employs TRBV19 and TRBJ1-2; perhaps TRBD1 as D (5 bases). There are 12 residues in the CDR3. Germline-derived CDR1 and CDR2 are LNHDA and SQIVND (reference sequence). V was trimmed by 10 bases and J by 0 bases, leaving 9 bases between them.

This clone was seen a few times. The V and J genes are TRBV7-9 and TRBJ2-4, with D uncertain. The CDR3 totals 15 residues. Trimming stripped 5 bases from V and 0 bases from J, with 11 bases between. From germline, CDR1 is SEHNR and CDR2 FQNEAQ (reference sequence). CDR3 loop: CASSPTTLAKNIQYF. In DNA, the CDR3 is TGTGCCAGCAGCCCCACAACCCTAGCCAAAAACATTCAGTACTTC.